Listed below are T cell receptor beta chains from one sample, sequenced in a study of CD8+CD57+ T cells in acquired aplastic anemia. One entry per CDR3 protein, called by TCRdb with MiXCR from the reads. The table records 270,000 or so distinct CDR3 sequences, around 82% of them present only once. What was sequenced was sorted CD4+, CD8+, or CD8+CD57+ T cells (not recorded which) from PBMCs. The receptors come from a human donor with aplastic anemia. CDR3s include the opening cysteine and the closing phenylalanine or tryptophan. The order of the fields is J gene, clone size, D gene, V gene, CDR3 DNA, CDR3 protein. D genes are given only for firm matches. Clone size is shown for a subset of rows, as once, few, many or a class of expanded clone.

TRBJ2-5 few - TRBV7-2 TGTGCCAGCAGCTTACGCCACCAAGAGACCCAGTACTTC CASSLRHQETQYF
TRBJ2-7 - TRBD1 TRBV11-1 TGCGCCAGCAGCTCCCACGAAACATACAGGGGGCCAACCTACGAGCAGTACTTC CASSSHETYRGPTYEQYF
TRBJ2-1 - - TRBV11-3 TGTGCCAGCAGCTTAGAGTCGACAGACAATGAGCAGTTCTTC CASSLESTDNEQFF
TRBJ1-2 - TRBD1 TRBV19 TGTGCCAGTAGCTTGGCAGGGGGCGCCTACTATGGCCAGTCCTTC CASSLAGGAYYGQSF
TRBJ2-3 - TRBD2 TRBV5-4 TGTGCCAGCAGCTTTACTAGCGCGGGCACAGATACGCAGTATTTT CASSFTSAGTDTQYF
TRBJ2-5 - - TRBV7-6 TGTGCCAGCAGCTTAGGAATCGCGGAACAAGAGACCCAGTACTTC CASSLGIAEQETQYF
TRBJ2-3 once - TRBV7-8 - CASSFGGGATKYF
TRBJ1-6 - TRBD1 TRBV7-9 TGTGCCAGCAGCCAAGATGGGACAGAGAATTCACCCCGCCACTTT CASSQDGTENSPRHF
TRBJ2-1 - - TRBV7-8 TGTGCCAGCAGCCCAATAGCGGAAGATGAGCAGTTCTTC CASSPIAEDEQFF
TRBJ1-1 - - TRBV7-2 TGTGCCAGCAGCTTAGAAGGGGCAGGCGGCACTGAAGCTTTCTTT CASSLEGAGGTEAFF
TRBJ2-3 - TRBD1 TRBV7-8 TGTGCCAGCAGCCCGGGTCCCGGGACAGGGGGCACTCAGTTT CASSPGPGTGGTQF
TRBJ2-7 few TRBD2 TRBV20-1 TGCAGTGCCATTAGCGGGGGGGATAACGAGCAGTACTTC CSAISGGDNEQYF
TRBJ1-1 few TRBD1 TRBV2 TGTGCCAGCAGTTCCAGACAGGGGGAAAAGAGGAACACTGAAGCTTTCTTT CASSSRQGEKRNTEAFF
TRBJ1-1 - TRBD1 TRBV7-9 TGCGCCAGCAGCCGAGACAGGGGGCTTACTGAAGCTTTCTTT CASSRDRGLTEAFF
TRBJ2-3 - - TRBV7-9 TGTGCCAGCAGCTTAGAAGGAAGCCGGGGTACGCAGTATTTT CASSLEGSRGTQYF
TRBJ2-3 - - TRBV15 TGTGCCAGCAGCTTGGGGGGGGGGGGCGATGAGCAGTTCTTT CASSLGGGGDEQFF
TRBJ1-3 - - TRBV6-5 TGTGCCAGCAGTTACACCCCACCAGACTCTGGAAACACCATATATTTT CASSYTPPDSGNTIYF
TRBJ2-1 few - TRBV7-2 TGTGCCAGCAGCTTAGGTGCGGGTGGACAGTTCTTC CASSLGAGGQFF
TRBJ2-1 - TRBD1 TRBV19 TGTGCCAGTAGTGGGACAGGCAGAGCCTACAATGAGCAGTTCTTC CASSGTGRAYNEQFF
TRBJ2-5 - - TRBV5-6 TGTGCCAGCAGCGCAGTGACGGAGACCCAGTACTTC CASSAVTETQYF
TRBJ2-3 once TRBD2 TRBV9 TGTGCCAGCAGCTTAGCGGGAGGGAGCACAAATACGCATTTT CASSLAGGSTNTHF
TRBJ2-1 many - TRBV7-2 TGTGCCAGCAGCCTCACTGAGCTCCCTTTTAATGAGCAGTTCTTC CASSLTELPFNEQFF
TRBJ1-2 once - TRBV7-3 TGTGCCAGCTGCTGGCGTGGAGGGTCAATCTATGGCTGCACCTTC CASCWRGGSIYGCTF
TRBJ2-5 few TRBD2 TRBV5-4 TGTGCCAGCAGCTGGACTAGCAGCCAAGAGACCCAGTACTTC CASSWTSSQETQYF
TRBJ1-1 - - TRBV9 TGTGCCAGCAGCGTAGAGGGGAACACTGAAGCTTTCTTT CASSVEGNTEAFF
TRBJ1-2 - - TRBV11-3 TGTGCCAGCAGCTTGAAACTGGCAGCCGACTATGGCTACACCTTC CASSLKLAADYGYTF
TRBJ2-3 - - TRBV7-8 TGTGCCAGCAGCTTAGCGCGAGGATCGGATACGCAGTATTTT CASSLARGSDTQYF
TRBJ2-1 - - TRBV11-1 TGTGCCAGCAGCCAATCGGCAGGAGACGGTCAGGATGAGCAGTTCTTC CASSQSAGDGQDEQFF
TRBJ1-6 - - TRBV7-2 TGTGCCAGCAGCTTGAGGTCCTATCATGAACCCCTGCACTTT CASSLRSYHEPLHF
TRBJ2-5 - - TRBV5-4 TGTGCCAGCAGCACATGGAGCGAGCAAGAGACCCAGTACTTC CASSTWSEQETQYF
TRBJ2-3 once - TRBV7-8 TGTGCCAGCAGCCAACTGACAGGCCGCACAGATACGCAGTATTTT CASSQLTGRTDTQYF
TRBJ2-3 - - TRBV7-8 TGTGCCAGCAGCGTTGGTCCAGACGGCACAGCCCTTTCGTATTTT CASSVGPDGTALSYF
TRBJ1-1 once - TRBV20-1 TGCAGTGCTAGTGACTGGGGAGGCAAGAACACTGAAGCTTTCTTT CSASDWGGKNTEAFF
TRBJ2-3 - - TRBV19 TGTGCCAGCAGACAACCGAGGACGGAACATAATTCACCCCTCCACTTTTTT CASRQPRTEHNSPLHFF
TRBJ2-3 - TRBD2 TRBV10-3 TGTGCCAGCAGCTTAGGGAGCGGGGGGGCTACGCAGTATTTC CASSLGSGGATQYF
TRBJ2-1 - - TRBV6-5 TGTGCCACCGCATTCGAGGGCGGAAACGGTCAGGATGAGCAGTTCTTC CATAFEGGNGQDEQFF
TRBJ2-5 - - TRBV7-8 TGTGCCACCAGCTTTCATTCCAGCCAAGAGACCCAGTACTTC CATSFHSSQETQYF
TRBJ1-1 - - TRBV14 TGTGCCAGCAGCCTAGATCCCTTTCGGTCCACATTATCTTTCTTT CASSLDPFRSTLSFF
TRBJ1-2 - - TRBV7-8 - CASSVGTGTDGYSF
TRBJ2-5 once - TRBV15 TGTGCCACCGAAGTAGCGGCGTACCAAGAGACCCAGTACTTC CATEVAAYQETQYF
TRBJ2-1 - - TRBV5-1 TGCGCCAGCAGCCCCGGCACTGAAGCTTTGCAGTTCTTC CASSPGTEALQFF